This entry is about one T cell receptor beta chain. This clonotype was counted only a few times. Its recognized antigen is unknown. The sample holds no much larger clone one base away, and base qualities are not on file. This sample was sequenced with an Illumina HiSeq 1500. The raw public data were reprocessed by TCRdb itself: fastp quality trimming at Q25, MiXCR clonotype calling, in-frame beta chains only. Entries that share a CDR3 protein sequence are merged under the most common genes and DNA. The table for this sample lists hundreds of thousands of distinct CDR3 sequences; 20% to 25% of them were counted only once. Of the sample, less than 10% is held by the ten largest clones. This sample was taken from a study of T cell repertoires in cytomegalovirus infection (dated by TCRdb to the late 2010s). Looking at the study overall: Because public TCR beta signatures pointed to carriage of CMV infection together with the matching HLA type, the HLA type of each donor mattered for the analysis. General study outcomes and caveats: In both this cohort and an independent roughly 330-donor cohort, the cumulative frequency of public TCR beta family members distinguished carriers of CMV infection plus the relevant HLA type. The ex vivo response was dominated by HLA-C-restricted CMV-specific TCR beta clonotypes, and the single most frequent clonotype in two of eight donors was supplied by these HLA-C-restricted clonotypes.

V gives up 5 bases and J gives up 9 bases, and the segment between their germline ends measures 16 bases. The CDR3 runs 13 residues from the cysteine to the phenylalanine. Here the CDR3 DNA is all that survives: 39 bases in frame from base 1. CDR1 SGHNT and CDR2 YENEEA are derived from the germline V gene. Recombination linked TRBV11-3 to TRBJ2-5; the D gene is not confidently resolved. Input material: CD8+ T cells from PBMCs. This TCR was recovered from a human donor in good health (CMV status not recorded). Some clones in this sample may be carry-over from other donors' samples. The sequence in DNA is TGTGCCAGCAGCCTAACCCCCCTCCGGGCCCAGTACTTC. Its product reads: CASSLTPLRAQYF.